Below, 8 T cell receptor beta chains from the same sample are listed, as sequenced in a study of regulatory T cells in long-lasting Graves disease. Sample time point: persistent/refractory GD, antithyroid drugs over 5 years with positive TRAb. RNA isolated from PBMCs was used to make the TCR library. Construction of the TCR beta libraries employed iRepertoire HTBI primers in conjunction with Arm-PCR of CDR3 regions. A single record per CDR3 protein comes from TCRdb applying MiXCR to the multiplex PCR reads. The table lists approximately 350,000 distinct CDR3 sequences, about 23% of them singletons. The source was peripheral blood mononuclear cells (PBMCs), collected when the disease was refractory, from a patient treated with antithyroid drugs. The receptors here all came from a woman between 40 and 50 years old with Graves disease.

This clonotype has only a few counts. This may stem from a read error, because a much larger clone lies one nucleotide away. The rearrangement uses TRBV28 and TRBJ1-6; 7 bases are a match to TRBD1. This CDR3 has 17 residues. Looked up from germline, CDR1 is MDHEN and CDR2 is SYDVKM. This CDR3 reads CASSLLGQGQYSSPLHF. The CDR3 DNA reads TGTGCCAGCAGTTTATTGGGGCAGGGACAGTATAGTTCACCCCTCCACTTT.

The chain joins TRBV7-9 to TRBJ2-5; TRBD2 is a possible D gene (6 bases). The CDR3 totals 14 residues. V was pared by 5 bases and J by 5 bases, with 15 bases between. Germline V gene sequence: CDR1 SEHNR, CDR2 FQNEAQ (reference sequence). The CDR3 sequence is CASSPEGSGETQYF. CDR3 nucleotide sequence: TGTGCCAGCAGCCCGGAGGGCTCCGGGGAGACCCAGTACTTC.

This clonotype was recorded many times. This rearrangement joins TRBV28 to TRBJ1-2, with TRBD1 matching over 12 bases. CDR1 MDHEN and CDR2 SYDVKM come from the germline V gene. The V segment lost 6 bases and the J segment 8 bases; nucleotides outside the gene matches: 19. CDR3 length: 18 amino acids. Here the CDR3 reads CASSSAGTGGAGIVGYTF. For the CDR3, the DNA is TGTGCCAGCAGCTCCGCCGGGACAGGGGGCGCTGGAATAGTGGGCTACACCTTC.

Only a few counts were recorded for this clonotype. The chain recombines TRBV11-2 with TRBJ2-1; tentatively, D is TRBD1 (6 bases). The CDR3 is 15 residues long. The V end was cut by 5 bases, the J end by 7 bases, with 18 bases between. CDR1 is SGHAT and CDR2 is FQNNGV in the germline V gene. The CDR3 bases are TGTGCCAGCAGCCAAAGTCCTGTCAGGGGAAATGAGCAGTTCTTC. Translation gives CASSQSPVRGNEQFF. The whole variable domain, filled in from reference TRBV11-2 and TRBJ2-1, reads EAGVAQSPRYKIIEKRQSVAFWCNPISGHATLYWYQQILGQGPKLLIQFQNNGVVDDSQLPKDRFSAERLKGVDSTLKIQPAKLEDSAVYLCASSQSPVRGNEQFFGPGTRLTVL.

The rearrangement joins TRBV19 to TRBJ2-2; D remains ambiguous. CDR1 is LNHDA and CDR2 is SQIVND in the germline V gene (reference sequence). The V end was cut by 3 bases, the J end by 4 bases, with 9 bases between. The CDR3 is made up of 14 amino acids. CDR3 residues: CASSIRTVTGELFF. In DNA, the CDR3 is TGTGCCAGTAGTATCAGAACAGTCACCGGGGAGCTGTTTTTT.

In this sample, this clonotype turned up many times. CDR3 sequence: CASSFSWIGGETQYF. As DNA, the CDR3 is TGTGCCAGCAGTTTTTCGTGGATTGGCGGAGAGACCCAGTACTTC. The chain uses TRBV6-5 and TRBJ2-5; D is unresolved. V was cut by 4 bases and J by 4 bases, with 16 bases left in between. The CDR3 totals 15 residues. Germline V CDR1 and CDR2: MNHEY, SVGAGI.

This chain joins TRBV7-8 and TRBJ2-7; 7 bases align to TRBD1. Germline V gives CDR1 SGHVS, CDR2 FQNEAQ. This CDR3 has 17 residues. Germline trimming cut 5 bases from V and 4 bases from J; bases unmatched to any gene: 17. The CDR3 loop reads CASSQDSPDRVSYEQYF. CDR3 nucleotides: TGTGCCAGCAGCCAAGATAGCCCCGACAGGGTCTCGTACGAGCAGTACTTC.

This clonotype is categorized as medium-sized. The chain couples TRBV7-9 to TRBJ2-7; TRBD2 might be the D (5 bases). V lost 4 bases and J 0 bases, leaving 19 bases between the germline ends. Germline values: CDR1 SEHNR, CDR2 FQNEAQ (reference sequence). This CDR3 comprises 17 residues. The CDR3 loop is CASSSTFSDWHSYEQYF. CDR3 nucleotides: TGTGCCAGCAGCTCAACTTTTAGCGACTGGCACTCCTACGAGCAGTACTTC.